The 18 T cell receptor beta chains below all came from one sample that was sequenced in a study of T cell responses to AZD1222 COVID-19 vaccine. The repertoire was sequenced with immunoSEQ multiplex PCR; TCRdb's copy has only in-frame clones and lacks some. The repertoire holds approximately 140,000 clones, with around nine tenths as singletons. Here the sequenced sample was peripheral blood, taken on day 0 of MenACWY control vaccination. Every receptor here comes from an adult in good health.

The chain combines TRBV5-4 with TRBJ1-2, with a possible D match to TRBD1 (5 bases). The CDR3 sequence is 13 residues long. Germline CDR1 is SGHNT and CDR2 is YYREEE (reference sequence). The V end lost 4 bases, the J end lost 7 bases, and 14 bases lay between the germline ends. The chain's CDR3 is CASSAAGGRGYTF. The CDR3 region has the DNA TGTGCCAGCAGCGCCGCCGGGGGACGTGGCTACACCTTC.

The chain employs TRBV6-5 and TRBJ1-1, with D unclear. Germline CDR1 is MNHEY and CDR2 is SVGAGI. Trimming stripped 4 bases from V and 2 bases from J, with 8 bases between. The CDR3 covers 13 residues. The CDR3 here is CASSSGFNTEAFF. The CDR3 nucleotides read TGTGCCAGCAGTTCTGGGTTCAACACTGAAGCTTTCTTT.

The count of this clone is one. The CDR3 protein is CASSKTGGYEKLFF. CDR3 DNA: TGTGCCAGTAGCAAGACAGGGGGTTATGAAAAACTGTTTTTT. The chain employs TRBV19 and TRBJ1-4, with 9 bases fitting TRBD1. This CDR3 comprises 14 residues. CDR1 LNHDA and CDR2 SQIVND come from the germline V gene (reference sequence). V gave up 6 bases and J gave up 6 bases; unmatched junction bases: 5.

This chain joins TRBV5-1 and TRBJ2-1; TRBD2 agrees at 11 bases. CDR3 length: 13 residues. Germline V CDR1 and CDR2: SGHRS, YFSETQ. V lost 4 bases and J lost 9; bases outside the gene matches: 3. CDR3 nucleotide sequence: TGCGCCAGCAGCCTTAGCGGGAGGGGTGAGCAGTTCTTC. This codes for CASSLSGRGEQFF.

The V call is TRBV7-2, the J call TRBJ2-7, with D unresolved. Trimming left V 2 bases short and J 3 bases short, with 17 bases between. The CDR3 has 16 amino acids. Germline-derived CDR1 and CDR2 are SGHTA and FQGNSA. The DNA of the CDR3 is TGTGCCAGCAGCTTACCTGTTAGGGTAAAAAGCTACGAGCAGTACTTC. Amino acid sequence: CASSLPVRVKSYEQYF.

This rearrangement joins TRBV6-1 to TRBJ1-5, with D maybe TRBD1 (5 bases). Per the germline V gene, CDR1 is MNHNS and CDR2 is SASEGT. The CDR3 has 14 amino acids. Trimming shortened V by 2 bases and J by 3 bases, and 8 bases separated the two germline ends. The CDR3 DNA reads as TGTGCCAGCAGTGAAAAAGGGGTCAATCAGCCCCAGCATTTT. Translating it yields CASSEKGVNQPQHF.

The chain combines TRBV4-1 with TRBJ2-5, with D perhaps matching TRBD2 (5 bases). V lost 1 base to trimming and J lost 1 base, with 10 bases between them. The CDR3 has 15 residues. The germline V gene encodes CDR1 MGHRA and CDR2 YSYEKL. Here the CDR3 reads CASSQGPEGQETQYF. The CDR3 coding sequence is TGCGCCAGCAGCCAAGGCCCAGAGGGCCAAGAGACCCAGTACTTC.

V and J are TRBV5-6 and TRBJ1-1, with 8 bases fitting TRBD1. V dropped 4 bases and J dropped 1; count of bases not matched to a gene: 3. Germline CDR1 reads SGHDT; CDR2 reads YYEEEE. This CDR3 spans 14 amino acids. The CDR3 sequence is CASSRTGQNTEAFF. The CDR3 DNA reads TGTGCCAGCAGCCGGACAGGGCAGAACACTGAAGCTTTCTTT.

The chain has TRBV28 and TRBJ1-3, with D perhaps matching TRBD1 (5 bases). Germline values: CDR1 MDHEN, CDR2 SYDVKM. CDR3 length: 15 amino acids. The ends were cut back, 0 bases at V and 2 bases at J, with 8 bases in the middle. The chain's CDR3 is CASSLWGGTGNTIYF. CDR3 sequence (DNA): TGTGCCAGCAGTTTATGGGGGGGAACTGGAAACACCATATATTTT.

In this sample, this clone turned up once. The chain couples TRBV27 to TRBJ2-6; 10 nucleotides align to TRBD1. Germline CDR1 MNHEY, CDR2 SMNVEV (reference sequence). J lost 0 bases, V lost 4 bases, and 12 bases had no gene match. The CDR3 contains 20 residues. CDR3 amino acids: CASSYIFPGQGSSGANVLTF. CDR3 nucleotides: TGTGCCAGCAGTTACATTTTCCCGGGACAGGGGAGCTCTGGGGCCAACGTCCTGACTTTC.

This clone has a handful of counts. The J gene is TRBJ1-5, the V gene TRBV13, with D possibly matching TRBD1 (5 bases). Trimming took off 0 bases at V and 4 bases at J, with 22 bases between the two ends. The CDR3 consists of 19 residues. Germline CDR1 is PRHDT and CDR2 is FYEKMQ (reference sequence). The CDR3 nucleotides read TGTGCCAGCAGCTTAGGAGGTCTTGGCTTCGGGGGGAAGAATCAGCCCCAGCATTTT. It is translated as CASSLGGLGFGGKNQPQHF.

The chain links TRBV20-1 to TRBJ1-2; 9 bases fit TRBD1. The CDR3 sequence is 13 residues long. Looked up from germline, CDR1 is DFQATT and CDR2 is SNEGSKA (reference sequence). Unmatched junction bases numbered 6, after V lost 3 bases and J lost 7 bases. This CDR3 reads CSASAGQGRGYTF. For the CDR3, the DNA is TGCAGTGCTAGTGCGGGACAGGGTCGTGGCTACACCTTC.

The chain carries TRBV29-1 and TRBJ1-5; D not certain. The germline CDR1 and CDR2 sequences are SQVTM and ANQGSEA. The CDR3 sequence is 13 residues long. V shed 7 bases and J shed 1 base, with 11 bases lying between them. Here the CDR3 DNA reads TGCAGCGGCTACAGCGAAAGCAATCAGCCCCAGCATTTT. Amino acids: CSGYSESNQPQHF.

The chain uses TRBV7-9 and TRBJ1-2; D is ambiguous. V was shortened by 1 base and J by 0 bases, with 6 bases between the two germline ends. The CDR3 is 14 amino acids. Germline V lookup: CDR1 SEHNR, CDR2 FQNEAQ (reference sequence). This CDR3 reads CASSLVGTNYGYTF. The CDR3 DNA is TGTGCCAGCAGCTTAGTCGGCACTAACTATGGCTACACCTTC.

This sequence joins TRBV19 and TRBJ1-1; perhaps TRBD1 as D (5 bases). CDR1 LNHDA and CDR2 SQIVND come from the germline V gene (reference sequence). There are 14 residues in the CDR3. V shed 4 bases and J shed 2 bases, with 11 bases lying between them. The CDR3 nucleotides read TGTGCCAGTAGTACTCCAGGGACTAACACTGAAGCTTTCTTT. It yields the protein CASSTPGTNTEAFF.

The CDR3 DNA sequence: TGTGCCAGCAGCCCCCCCGATTCAATCCGTCGGTACAATGAGCAGTTCTTC. Its translation: CASSPPDSIRRYNEQFF. The chain links TRBV7-8 to TRBJ2-1; D is unresolved. There are 17 residues in the CDR3. Germline CDR1 reads SGHVS; CDR2 reads FQNEAQ. Trimming pared 5 bases from V and 4 bases from J, leaving 21 bases between.

This chain connects TRBV10-3 to TRBJ2-2; D possibly uses TRBD1 or TRBD2 (6 bases each). The V gene's germline CDR1 is ENHRY and CDR2 SYGVKD. The CDR3 has 16 residues. Between the trimmed V and J ends, which lost 0 bases and 4 bases, there was a span of 12 bases. For the CDR3, the DNA is TGTGCCATCAGTGAGTCGGAGGGGGGAACCACCGGGGAGCTGTTTTTT. Protein product: CAISESEGGTTGELFF.

There are a few counts of this clone. V is TRBV4-2 and J is TRBJ1-1; 8 bases are shared with TRBD1. The CDR3 consists of 16 residues. V lost 4 bases and J lost 1; bases outside the gene matches: 8. The germline V gene encodes CDR1 LGHNA and CDR2 YNFKEQ. CDR3 protein: CASSPGQGKGNTEAFF. The CDR3, as DNA: TGTGCCAGCAGCCCCGGACAGGGCAAGGGGAACACTGAAGCTTTCTTT.